The 20 T cell receptor beta chains presented below share a single source sample, sequenced in a study of cytomegalovirus exposure and HLA in healthy donors. The PCR employed 60 Vbeta primers together with 13 Jbeta primers. Repertoires were generated with immunoSEQ multiplex PCR, while TCRdb's copy carries only in-frame clones and drops some. The sample holds approximately 160,000 clones, 68% seen once. Sequenced material: PBMCs. These receptors all come from a woman aged 40 to 50 in good health and CMV-seropositive.

The gene calls are TRBV12-5 and TRBJ2-2; D gene unclear. CDR1 is LGHNT, CDR2 FRNRAP, per germline. Trimming removed 3 bases at V and 5 bases at J, with 25 bases between. CDR3 length: 19 residues. The CDR3 loop is CASGFHSGLELTGTGELFF. CDR3 nucleotide sequence: TGTGCTAGTGGTTTCCATTCGGGTCTTGAGCTGACTGGAACCGGGGAGCTGTTTTTT.

The V gene is TRBV6-6, the J gene TRBJ1-6; no reliable D call. Germline V lookup: CDR1 MNHNY, CDR2 SVGAGI (reference sequence). This CDR3 has 12 residues. The germline V and J ends were trimmed by 8 bases and 9 bases, with 11 bases remaining between them. The DNA for the CDR3 is TGTGCCAGCGAAGGAGGGCGTTCACCCCTCCACTTT. It yields the protein CASEGGRSPLHF.

The V call is TRBV7-3, the J call TRBJ2-1; the match to TRBD1 covers 7 bases. Germline CDR1 reads SGHTA; CDR2 reads FQGTGA. The CDR3 totals 14 residues. V gave up 5 bases and J gave up 5 bases; unmatched junction bases: 6. In nucleotides, the CDR3 is TGTGCCAGCAGCAACGGACAGGCAGACAATGAGCAGTTCTTC. It encodes CASSNGQADNEQFF.

This chain links TRBV28 with TRBJ2-7; no definite D call. This CDR3 contains 15 residues. Trimming removed 5 bases at V and 0 bases at J, with 14 bases between. The V gene's germline CDR1 is MDHEN and CDR2 SYDVKM. CDR3 region: CASSPLQEPSYEQYF. CDR3 in DNA: TGTGCCAGCAGTCCCCTGCAGGAACCCTCCTACGAGCAGTACTTC.

This chain links TRBV13 with TRBJ2-5; 8 bases are shared with TRBD2. The CDR3 consists of 13 residues. Losses at the gene ends were 2 bases for V and 11 bases for J; bases not matched to a gene: 7. CDR1 is PRHDT and CDR2 is FYEKMQ in the germline V gene (reference sequence). CDR3 in amino acids: CASSLPGGAGQYF. CDR3 nucleotides: TGTGCCAGCAGCTTACCCGGGGGGGCCGGGCAGTACTTC.

The chain carries TRBV27 and TRBJ2-3, with D perhaps TRBD2 (6 bases). V was pared by 5 bases and J by 3 bases, with 9 bases between. Germline V lookup: CDR1 MNHEY, CDR2 SMNVEV (reference sequence). The CDR3 totals 13 residues. The DNA of the CDR3 is TGTGCCAGCAGTCTCGGGAGTACAGATACGCAGTATTTT. It specifies CASSLGSTDTQYF.

This chain links TRBV7-2 with TRBJ2-3; D is unclear. Germline values: CDR1 SGHTA, CDR2 FQGNSA. V gave up 3 bases and J gave up 5 bases, with 9 bases separating them. There are 13 residues in the CDR3. The CDR3 sequence: CASSLLGQDTQYF. The CDR3 nucleotides are TGTGCCAGCAGCTTGCTAGGCCAAGATACGCAGTATTTT.

The rearrangement joins TRBV6-5 to TRBJ2-1; TRBD2 matches at 10 bases. With 5 bases clipped from V and 8 bases from J, the junction kept 9 bases outside the gene matches. In germline, CDR1 is MNHEY, CDR2 SVGAGI. This CDR3 has 15 residues. The CDR3 DNA follows: TGTGCCAGCAGTCCGACTAGCGGGCGCAGGCATGAGCAGTTCTTC. Translating it yields CASSPTSGRRHEQFF.

This rearrangement joins TRBV6-5 to TRBJ2-6; a weak D match, TRBD1 (5 bases). Germline V lookup: CDR1 MNHEY, CDR2 SVGAGI. CDR3 length: 14 residues. The V gene lost 5 bases and the J gene lost 2 bases, with 7 bases spanning the gap. The CDR3 nucleotides read TGTGCCAGCAGTCCCAGGGCTGGGGCCAACGTCCTGACTTTC. Translated: CASSPRAGANVLTF.

The chain is built from TRBV6-5 and TRBJ2-3, with D possibly TRBD1 on 6 matching bases. Germline lookup yields CDR1 MNHEY and CDR2 SVGAGI. This CDR3 is 14 amino acids long. V lost 5 bases and J lost 4, with 13 bases in between. The CDR3 sequence is CASSRRQAPDTQYF. The CDR3 nucleotides are TGTGCCAGCAGTCGAAGACAGGCCCCAGATACGCAGTATTTT.

The gene calls are TRBV23-1 and TRBJ1-6, with 7 bases matching TRBD1. TRBV23-1 is marked as an open reading frame, function uncertain. J lost 10 bases, V lost 7 bases, and 13 bases had no gene match. This CDR3 region has 15 residues. CDR3 nucleotide sequence: TGCGCCAGCAATCTATTGAAGGGGACAGCATCACCCCTCCACTTT. Encoded protein: CASNLLKGTASPLHF.

This clone has a handful of counts. The chain is built from TRBV5-1 and TRBJ2-7; D is unclear. Germline lookup yields CDR1 SGHRS and CDR2 YFSETQ. The CDR3 extends over 13 amino acids. V was cut by 0 bases and J by 2 bases, with 6 bases left in between. CDR3 nucleotides: TGCGCCAGCAGCTTGGGGCCAGCCTACGAGCAGTACTTC. This gives the protein CASSLGPAYEQYF.

The J gene is TRBJ2-1, the V gene TRBV18; 14 bases line up with TRBD2. Germline CDR1 KGHSH, CDR2 LQKENI. Trimming removed 5 bases from V and 6 bases from J; junction bases left unmatched: 3. The CDR3 loop spans 15 amino acids. CDR3 DNA: TGTGCCAGCTCAACGGGACTAGCGGGAGTCAATGAGCAGTTCTTC. Translating it yields CASSTGLAGVNEQFF.

This chain joins TRBV5-4 and TRBJ1-4; a weak D match, TRBD1 (6 bases). Trimming left V 3 bases short and J 8 bases short, with 11 bases between. The V gene's germline CDR1 is SGHNT and CDR2 YYREEE (reference sequence). This CDR3 region has 13 residues. CDR3 protein: CASSSGTQEKLFF. The CDR3 region has the DNA TGTGCCAGCAGCTCCGGGACACAGGAAAAACTGTTTTTT. Together with reference TRBV5-4 and TRBJ1-4, the CDR3 gives the full variable domain: ETGVTQSPTHLIKTRGQQVTLRCSSQSGHNTVSWYQQALGQGPQFIFQYYREEENGRGNFPPRFSGLQFPNYSSELNVNALELDDSALYLCASSSGTQEKLFFGSGTQLSVL.

The J gene is TRBJ2-2, the V gene TRBV7-2; 7 nucleotides line up with TRBD2. The CDR3 length is 16 residues. The germline CDR1 and CDR2 sequences are SGHTA and FQGNSA. V shed 3 bases and J 6 bases; nucleotides not matched to a gene: 10. As DNA, the CDR3 is TGTGCCAGCAGCTTGAAGGGATGGGGAGGGGCCGGGGAGCTGTTTTTT. It codes for CASSLKGWGGAGELFF.

This clone came up a few times. The chain couples TRBV14 to TRBJ1-2, with D tentatively TRBD1 (6 bases). CDR1 SGHDN and CDR2 FVKESK come from the germline V gene. V was trimmed by 6 bases and J by 4 bases, leaving 18 bases between them. CDR3 length: 15 amino acids. CDR3 bases: TGTGCCAGCAGAAAATCGGCAGGGGAGATCTATGGCTACACCTTC. It specifies CASRKSAGEIYGYTF.

The J gene is TRBJ1-2, the V gene TRBV13; D not resolved. V was shortened by 3 bases and J by 4 bases, with 9 bases between the two germline ends. Germline values: CDR1 PRHDT, CDR2 FYEKMQ (reference sequence). The CDR3 has 13 amino acids. CDR3: CASSFRLGYGYTF. DNA for the CDR3: TGTGCCAGCAGCTTTCGACTGGGCTATGGCTACACCTTC.

The chain carries TRBV11-2 and TRBJ2-5, with D possibly being TRBD2 (5 bases). CDR1 is SGHAT, CDR2 FQNNGV, per germline. V lost 3 bases to trimming and J lost 0 bases, with 8 bases between them. This CDR3 region has 14 residues. CDR3 sequence: CASSFIANQETQYF. DNA for the CDR3: TGTGCCAGCAGCTTTATAGCGAACCAAGAGACCCAGTACTTC.

Details on this clone: The junction does not match germline at one end; this may be a read error. The DNA for the CDR3 is TGCGCCAGCAGCTTGAGAGGGACAGAGGCCGGCTACCCCTTC. Translating gives CASSLRGTEAGYPF. V gene TRBV5-1 combines with J gene TRBJ1-2; 7 bases map to TRBD1. Germline V gene sequence: CDR1 SGHRS, CDR2 YFSETQ. This CDR3 is built from 14 residues.

This clone was detected only a few times. The chain carries TRBV27 and TRBJ2-7; the match to TRBD1 covers 8 bases. With V trimmed by 5 bases and J by 3 bases, 0 bases remained unmatched. The CDR3 length is 12 residues. Germline lookup yields CDR1 MNHEY and CDR2 SMNVEV (reference sequence). As DNA, the CDR3 is TGTGCCAGCAGTACAGGGGGCTACGAGCAGTACTTC. This gives the protein CASSTGGYEQYF.